Below, 11 T cell receptor beta chains from the same sample are listed, as sequenced in a study of blood T cell repertoires in COVID-19. Generated by immunoSEQ multiplex PCR, the TCRdb table keeps only in-frame clones and is missing some. The sample has approximately 250,000 clones; 86% are singletons. The material sequenced was peripheral blood. Source of these receptors: a man aged 35 to 55 with active or convalescent COVID-19.

The chain has TRBV4-1 and TRBJ2-7, with a possible D match to TRBD1 (5 bases). V was clipped by 2 bases and J by 4 bases, with 15 bases between them. This CDR3 comprises 15 residues. Germline-derived CDR1 and CDR2 are MGHRA and YSYEKL. CDR3 residues: CASSQRQGDAYEQYF. CDR3 bases: TGCGCCAGCAGCCAAAGGCAGGGTGATGCGTACGAGCAGTACTTC.

V is TRBV18 and J is TRBJ2-2; D may be TRBD2 (6 bases). Germline values: CDR1 KGHSH, CDR2 LQKENI. The ends were cut back, 8 bases at V and 1 base at J, with 11 bases in the middle. This CDR3 has 14 amino acids. The CDR3 sequence is CASMPGLNTGELFF. CDR3 bases: TGTGCCAGCATGCCGGGACTGAACACCGGGGAGCTGTTTTTT.

The chain is built from TRBV5-1 and TRBJ1-6; 8 nucleotides line up with TRBD1. V gave up 7 bases and J gave up 7 bases; unmatched junction bases: 10. CDR3 length: 15 residues. Germline V lookup: CDR1 SGHRS, CDR2 YFSETQ. As DNA, the CDR3 is TGCGCCAGCTCCCGGACAGGGCCAGGCAATTCACCCCTCCACTTT. Its translation: CASSRTGPGNSPLHF.

This clone appeared a few times. The chain combines TRBV19 with TRBJ1-5; TRBD1 might be the D (6 bases). The CDR3 totals 15 residues. CDR1 LNHDA and CDR2 SQIVND come from the germline V gene (reference sequence). Trimming removed 4 bases from V and 0 bases from J, with 10 bases in between. The DNA for the CDR3 is TGTGCCAGTAGTACCACAGGGCCTAGCAATCAGCCCCAGCATTTT. It is translated as CASSTTGPSNQPQHF.

The rearrangement links TRBV5-4 to TRBJ2-3; 8 bases match TRBD1. This CDR3 contains 15 residues. Trimming removed 3 bases from V and 9 bases from J; junction bases left unmatched: 12. CDR1 and CDR2 (germline): SGHNT, YYREEE (reference sequence). The chain's CDR3 is CASSSRDRLTGTQYF. CDR3 nucleotides: TGTGCCAGCAGCTCCCGGGACAGGCTCACGGGGACGCAGTATTTT.

V and J are TRBV10-3 and TRBJ2-5; the match to TRBD1 covers 8 bases. The ends lost 6 bases at V and 2 bases at J; junction bases unmatched: 2. Germline V lookup: CDR1 ENHRY, CDR2 SYGVKD. This CDR3 is 13 amino acids long. The CDR3 DNA sequence: TGTGCCATCAGGACAGGGGAACAAGAGACCCAGTACTTC. This encodes CAIRTGEQETQYF.

The chain combines TRBV24-1 with TRBJ2-2, with D maybe TRBD2 (5 bases). V was shortened by 3 bases and J by 5 bases, with 18 bases between the two germline ends. CDR3 size: 17 residues. The V gene's germline CDR1 is KGHDR and CDR2 SFDVKD. Here the CDR3 reads CATSDTLGSVGTGELFF. The CDR3, as DNA: TGTGCCACCAGTGATACCCTTGGGAGTGTTGGGACCGGGGAGCTGTTTTTT.

The rearrangement joins TRBV2 to TRBJ2-5; TRBD2 matches at 11 bases. V was clipped by 10 bases and J by 5 bases; unmatched bases: 12. Per the germline V gene, CDR1 is SNHLY and CDR2 is FYNNEI. This CDR3 is 15 amino acids long. This CDR3 is CATTASGRYLETQYF. In DNA, the CDR3 is TGTGCCACCACGGCTAGCGGGAGGTATTTGGAGACCCAGTACTTC.

The V and J genes are TRBV24-1 and TRBJ1-5; 8 bases align to TRBD1. Germline CDR1 and CDR2: KGHDR and SFDVKD. This CDR3 contains 15 residues. The J segment lost 8 bases and the V segment lost 5 bases, leaving 10 bases of the junction unmatched. This CDR3 is CATSGGTGPLKPQHF. The DNA of the CDR3 is TGTGCCACCAGTGGGGGGACAGGACCACTCAAGCCCCAGCATTTT.

The gene calls are TRBV7-2 and TRBJ1-2; D gene uncertain. The CDR3 extends over 16 amino acids. Germline V gene sequence: CDR1 SGHTA, CDR2 FQGNSA. V dropped 3 bases and J dropped 1 base, with 15 bases sitting between them. The CDR3 sequence is CASSFPRNPLNYGYTF. The DNA of the CDR3 is TGTGCCAGCAGCTTTCCCAGGAACCCTCTTAACTATGGCTACACCTTC.

V and J are TRBV19 and TRBJ2-6; no clear D. The CDR3 is 14 residues long. Trimming shortened V by 2 bases and J by 5 bases, and 7 bases separated the two germline ends. Germline V CDR1 and CDR2: LNHDA, SQIVND (reference sequence). This CDR3 reads CASSIWARANVLTF. The DNA of the CDR3 is TGTGCCAGTAGTATATGGGCAAGGGCCAACGTCCTGACTTTC.